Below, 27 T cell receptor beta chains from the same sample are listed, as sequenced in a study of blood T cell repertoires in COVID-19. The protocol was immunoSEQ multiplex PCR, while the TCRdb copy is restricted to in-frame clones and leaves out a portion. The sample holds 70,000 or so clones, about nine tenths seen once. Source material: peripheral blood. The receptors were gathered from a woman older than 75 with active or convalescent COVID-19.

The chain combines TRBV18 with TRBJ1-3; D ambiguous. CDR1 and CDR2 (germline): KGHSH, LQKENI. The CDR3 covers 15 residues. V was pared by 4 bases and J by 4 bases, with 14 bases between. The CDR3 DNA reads TGTGCCAGCTCACGGAAAGAGGGAGTCGGAAACACCATATATTTT. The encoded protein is CASSRKEGVGNTIYF.

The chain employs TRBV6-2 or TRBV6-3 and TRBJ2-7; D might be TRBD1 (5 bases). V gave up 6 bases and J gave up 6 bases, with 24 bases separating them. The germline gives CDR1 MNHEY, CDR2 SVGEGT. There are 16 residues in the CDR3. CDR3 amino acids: CASSDRSRAPGREQYF. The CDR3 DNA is TGTGCCAGCAGCGACCGATCCCGGGCCCCAGGGCGCGAGCAGTACTTC.

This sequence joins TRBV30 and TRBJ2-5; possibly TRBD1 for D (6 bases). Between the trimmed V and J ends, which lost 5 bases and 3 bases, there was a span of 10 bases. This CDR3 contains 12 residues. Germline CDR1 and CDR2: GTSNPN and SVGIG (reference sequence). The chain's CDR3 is CAWGQREETQYF. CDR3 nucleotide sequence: TGTGCCTGGGGACAGCGCGAAGAGACCCAGTACTTC.

The CDR3 loop is CASSIAQGRREGYTF. In DNA form, the CDR3 reads TGTGCCAGTAGTATCGCCCAGGGGAGAAGGGAAGGCTACACCTTC. V is TRBV19 and J is TRBJ1-2; D possibly corresponds to TRBD1 (6 bases). The length of the CDR3 is 15 residues. The ends were cut back, 3 bases at V and 8 bases at J, with 19 bases in the middle. CDR1 is LNHDA and CDR2 is SQIVND in the germline V gene (reference sequence).

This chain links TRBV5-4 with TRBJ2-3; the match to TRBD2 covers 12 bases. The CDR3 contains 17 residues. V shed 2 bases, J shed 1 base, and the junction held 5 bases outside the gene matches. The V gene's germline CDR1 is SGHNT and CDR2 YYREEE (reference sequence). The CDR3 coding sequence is TGTGCCAGCAGCTTTCTAGCGGGGGGGCTCGGCACAGATACGCAGTATTTT. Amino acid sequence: CASSFLAGGLGTDTQYF.

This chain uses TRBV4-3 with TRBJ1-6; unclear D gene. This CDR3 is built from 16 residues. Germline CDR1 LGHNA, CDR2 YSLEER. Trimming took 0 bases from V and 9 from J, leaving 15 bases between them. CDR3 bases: TGCGCCAGCAGCCAAGATAGGCCAGAAACGGGTTCACCCCTCCACTTT. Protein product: CASSQDRPETGSPLHF.

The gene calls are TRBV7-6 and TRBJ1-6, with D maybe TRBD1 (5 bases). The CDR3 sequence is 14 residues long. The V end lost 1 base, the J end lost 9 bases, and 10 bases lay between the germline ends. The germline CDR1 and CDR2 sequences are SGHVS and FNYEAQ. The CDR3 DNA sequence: TGTGCCAGCAGCTTAGGGCTCGGGGGTTCACCCCTCCACTTT. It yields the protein CASSLGLGGSPLHF. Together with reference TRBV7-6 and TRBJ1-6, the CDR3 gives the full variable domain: GAGVSQSPRYKVTKRGQDVALRCDPISGHVSLYWYRQALGQGPEFLTYFNYEAQQDKSGLPNDRFSAERPEGSISTLTIQRTEQRDSAMYRCASSLGLGGSPLHFGNGTRLTVT.

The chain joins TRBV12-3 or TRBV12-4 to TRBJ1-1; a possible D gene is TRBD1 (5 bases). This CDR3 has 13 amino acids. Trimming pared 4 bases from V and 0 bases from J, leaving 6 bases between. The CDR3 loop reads CASSWGLNTEAFF. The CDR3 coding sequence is TGTGCCAGCAGTTGGGGCCTGAACACTGAAGCTTTCTTT.

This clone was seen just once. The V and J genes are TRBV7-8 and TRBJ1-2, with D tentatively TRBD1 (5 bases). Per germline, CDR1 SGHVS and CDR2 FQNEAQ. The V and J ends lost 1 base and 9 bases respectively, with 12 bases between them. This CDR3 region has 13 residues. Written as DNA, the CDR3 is TGTGCCAGCAGCTTAGACTTGACAGTTCGCTACACCTTC. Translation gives CASSLDLTVRYTF. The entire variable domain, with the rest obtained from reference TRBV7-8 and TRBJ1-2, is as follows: GAGVSQSPRYKVAKRGQDVALRCDPISGHVSLFWYQQALGQGPEFLTYFQNEAQLDKSGLPSDRFFAERPEGSVSTLKIQRTQQEDSAVYLCASSLDLTVRYTFGSGTRLTVV.

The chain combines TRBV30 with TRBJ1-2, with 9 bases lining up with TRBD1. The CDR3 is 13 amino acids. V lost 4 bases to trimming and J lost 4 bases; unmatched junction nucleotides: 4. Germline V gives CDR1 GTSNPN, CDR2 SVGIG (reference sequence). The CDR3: CAWTGTGIYGYTF. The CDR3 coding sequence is TGTGCCTGGACAGGGACAGGGATCTATGGCTACACCTTC.

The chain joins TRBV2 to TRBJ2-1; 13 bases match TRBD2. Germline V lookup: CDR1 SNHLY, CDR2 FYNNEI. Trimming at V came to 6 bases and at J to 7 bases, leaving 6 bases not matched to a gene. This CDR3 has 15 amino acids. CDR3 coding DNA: TGTGCCAGCAGCCTGACTAGCGGGGGGCTAAATGAGCAGTTCTTC. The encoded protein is CASSLTSGGLNEQFF.

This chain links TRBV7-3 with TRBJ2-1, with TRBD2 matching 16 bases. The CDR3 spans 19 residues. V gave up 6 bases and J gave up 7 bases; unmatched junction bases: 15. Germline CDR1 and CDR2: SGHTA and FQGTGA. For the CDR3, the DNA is TGTGCCAGCAGTCTCCCCCTGGGACTAGCGGGGGGGCGCCCAAATGAGCAGTTCTTC. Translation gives CASSLPLGLAGGRPNEQFF.

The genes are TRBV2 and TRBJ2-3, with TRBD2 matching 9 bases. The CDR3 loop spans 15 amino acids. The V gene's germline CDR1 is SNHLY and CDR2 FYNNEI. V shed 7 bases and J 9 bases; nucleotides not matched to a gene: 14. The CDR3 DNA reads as TGTGCCAGCACGAGGTTGCGGGGGGGCGTTGGAACGCAGTATTTT. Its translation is CASTRLRGGVGTQYF.

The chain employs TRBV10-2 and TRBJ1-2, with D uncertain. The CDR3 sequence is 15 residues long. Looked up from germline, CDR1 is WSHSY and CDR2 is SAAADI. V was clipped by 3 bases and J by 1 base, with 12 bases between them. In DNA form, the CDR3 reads TGCGCCAGCAGTGACCCCAGGTACCTTAACTATGGCTACACCTTC. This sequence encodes CASSDPRYLNYGYTF.

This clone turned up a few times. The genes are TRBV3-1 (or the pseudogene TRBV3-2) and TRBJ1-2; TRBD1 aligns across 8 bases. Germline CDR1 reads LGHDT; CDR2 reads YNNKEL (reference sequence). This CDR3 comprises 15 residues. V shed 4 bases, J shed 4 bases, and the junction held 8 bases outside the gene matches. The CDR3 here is CASSPSTGEFYGYTF. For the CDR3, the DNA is TGTGCCAGCAGCCCCTCGACAGGGGAGTTCTATGGCTACACCTTC.

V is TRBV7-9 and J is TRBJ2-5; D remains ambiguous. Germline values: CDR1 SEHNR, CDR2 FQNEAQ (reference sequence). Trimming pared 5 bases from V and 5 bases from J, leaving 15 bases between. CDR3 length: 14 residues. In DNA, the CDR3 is TGTGCCAGCAGCCTCTCGACGGGTAGGGAGACCCAGTACTTC. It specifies CASSLSTGRETQYF.

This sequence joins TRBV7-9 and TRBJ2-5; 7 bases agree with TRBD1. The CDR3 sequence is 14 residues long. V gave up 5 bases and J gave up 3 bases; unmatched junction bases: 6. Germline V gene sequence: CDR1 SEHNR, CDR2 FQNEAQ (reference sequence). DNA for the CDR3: TGTGCCAGCAGCCTGACCGGGACAGAAGAGACCCAGTACTTC. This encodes CASSLTGTEETQYF.

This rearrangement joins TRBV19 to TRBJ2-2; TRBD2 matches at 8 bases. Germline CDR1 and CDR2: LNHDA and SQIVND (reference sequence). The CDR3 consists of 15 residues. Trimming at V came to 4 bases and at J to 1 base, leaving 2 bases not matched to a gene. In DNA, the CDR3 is TGTGCCAGTAGTACCAGCGGGAGGAACACCGGGGAGCTGTTTTTT. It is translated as CASSTSGRNTGELFF.

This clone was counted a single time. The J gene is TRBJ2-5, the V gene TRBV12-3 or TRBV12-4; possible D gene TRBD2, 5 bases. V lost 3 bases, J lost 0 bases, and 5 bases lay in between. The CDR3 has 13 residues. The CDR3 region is CASSLTNQETQYF. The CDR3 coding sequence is TGTGCCAGCAGTTTGACTAACCAAGAGACCCAGTACTTC.

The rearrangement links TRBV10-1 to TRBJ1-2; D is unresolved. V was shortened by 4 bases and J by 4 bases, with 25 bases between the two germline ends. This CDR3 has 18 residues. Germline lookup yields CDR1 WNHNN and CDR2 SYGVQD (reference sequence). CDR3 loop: CASSVNTDLAWVCYGYTF. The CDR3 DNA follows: TGCGCCAGCAGTGTCAACACGGATCTAGCATGGGTTTGCTATGGCTACACCTTC.

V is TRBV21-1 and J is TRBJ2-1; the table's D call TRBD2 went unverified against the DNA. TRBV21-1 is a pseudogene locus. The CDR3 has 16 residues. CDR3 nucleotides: TGTGCCAGCAGTCGGACTAGCGGGGGCCCCTACAATGAGCAGTTCTTC. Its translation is CASSRTSGGPYNEQFF.

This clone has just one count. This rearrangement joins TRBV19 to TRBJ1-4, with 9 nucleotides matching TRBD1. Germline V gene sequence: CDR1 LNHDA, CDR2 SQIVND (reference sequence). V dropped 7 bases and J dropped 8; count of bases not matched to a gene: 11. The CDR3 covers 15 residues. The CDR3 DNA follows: TGTGCCAGTACCCTCGGACAGGGGACGTGGGAAAAACTGTTTTTT. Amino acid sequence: CASTLGQGTWEKLFF.

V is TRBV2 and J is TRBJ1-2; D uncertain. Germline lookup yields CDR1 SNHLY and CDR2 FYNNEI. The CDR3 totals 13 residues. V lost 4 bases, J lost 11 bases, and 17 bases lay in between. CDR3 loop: CASSVALMMEYTF. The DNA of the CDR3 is TGTGCCAGCAGTGTGGCGCTAATGATGGAGTACACCTTC.

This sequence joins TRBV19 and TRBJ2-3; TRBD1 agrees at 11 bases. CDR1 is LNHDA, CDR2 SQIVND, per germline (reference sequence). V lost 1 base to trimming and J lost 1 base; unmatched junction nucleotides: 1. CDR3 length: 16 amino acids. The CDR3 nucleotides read TGTGCCAGTAGTATAGGGGACAGGGGGGGCACAGATACGCAGTATTTT. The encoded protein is CASSIGDRGGTDTQYF. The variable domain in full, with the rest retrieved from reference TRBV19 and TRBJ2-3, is DGGITQSPKYLFRKEGQNVTLSCEQNLNHDAMYWYRQDPGQGLRLIYYSQIVNDFQKGDIAEGYSVSREKKESFPLTVTSAQKNPTAFYLCASSIGDRGGTDTQYFGPGTRLTVL.

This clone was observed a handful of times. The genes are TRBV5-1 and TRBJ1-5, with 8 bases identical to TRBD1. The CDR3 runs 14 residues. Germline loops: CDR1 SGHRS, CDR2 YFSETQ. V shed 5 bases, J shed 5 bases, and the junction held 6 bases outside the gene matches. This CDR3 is CASRETGGDQPQHF. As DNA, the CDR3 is TGCGCCAGCAGAGAAACAGGGGGAGATCAGCCCCAGCATTTT.

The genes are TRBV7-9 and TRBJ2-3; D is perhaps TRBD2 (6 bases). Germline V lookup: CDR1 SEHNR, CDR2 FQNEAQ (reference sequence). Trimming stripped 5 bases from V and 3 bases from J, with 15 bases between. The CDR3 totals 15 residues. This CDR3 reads CASSLTGTFTDTQYF. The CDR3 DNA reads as TGTGCCAGCAGCCTGACCGGGACTTTTACAGATACGCAGTATTTT.

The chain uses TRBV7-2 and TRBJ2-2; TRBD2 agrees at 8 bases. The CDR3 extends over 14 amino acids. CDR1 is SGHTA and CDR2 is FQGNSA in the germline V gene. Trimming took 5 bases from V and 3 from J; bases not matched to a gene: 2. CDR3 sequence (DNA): TGTGCCAGCAGCGATAGCGGGGACACCGGGGAGCTGTTTTTT. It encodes CASSDSGDTGELFF.